One and the same sample provided the 5 T cell receptor beta chains below, sequenced in a study of cytomegalovirus exposure and HLA in healthy donors. PCR involved 60 Vbeta and 13 Jbeta primers. Profiled with immunoSEQ multiplex PCR; TCRdb holds only in-frame clones, not every one. The data contain over 150,000 clones, roughly four fifths of them seen just once; the ten biggest clones take up under 7.5%. The sample comprised PBMCs. The receptors come from a woman between 45 and 65 years old in good health and CMV-seropositive.

This chain joins TRBV15 and TRBJ2-7; TRBD1 matches 7 bases. The germline CDR1 and CDR2 sequences are LNHNV and YYDKDF (reference sequence). The CDR3 sequence is 14 residues long. V lost 1 base to trimming and J lost 5 bases; unmatched junction nucleotides: 5. CDR3 DNA sequence: TGTGCCACCAGCAGAGGAGGGACAGCTGACGAGCAGTACTTC. Translation: CATSRGGTADEQYF.

The rearrangement joins TRBV25-1 to TRBJ2-3, with a weak D call TRBD1 (5 bases). This CDR3 has 17 residues. Germline CDR1 and CDR2: MGHDK and SYGVNS. Trimming stripped 5 bases from V and 2 bases from J, with 20 bases between. CDR3 amino acids: CASSHSNWGGYTDTQYF. The DNA of the CDR3 is TGTGCCAGCAGTCATAGTAACTGGGGCGGCTACACAGATACGCAGTATTTT.

This clone appeared a single time. CDR3 coding DNA: TGTGCCACCCATGATACGGGACTCGGAAACACCATATATTTT. This gives the protein CATHDTGLGNTIYF. The gene calls are TRBV11-2 and TRBJ1-3, with D tentatively TRBD1 (5 bases). This CDR3 is built from 14 residues. The V gene's germline CDR1 is SGHAT and CDR2 FQNNGV. Trimming cost V 10 bases and J 4 bases, with 17 bases left between them.

The chain couples TRBV13 to TRBJ1-1; D is uncertain. V was shortened by 5 bases and J by 4 bases, with 8 bases between the two germline ends. This CDR3 has 12 amino acids. Germline V gene sequence: CDR1 PRHDT, CDR2 FYEKMQ (reference sequence). The DNA for the CDR3 is TGTGCCAGCAGCGCGTCTGGCACTGAAGCTTTCTTT. This codes for CASSASGTEAFF.

The CDR3 sequence: CASSFSLGGGEQYF. In DNA form, the CDR3 reads TGTGCCAGCAGTTTCTCTCTTGGGGGCGGGGAGCAGTACTTC. This chain uses TRBV6-5 with TRBJ2-7; possibly TRBD1 for D (6 bases). V was trimmed by 4 bases and J by 7 bases, leaving 17 bases between them. The CDR3 is 14 amino acids. Germline V gives CDR1 MNHEY, CDR2 SVGAGI.